The clone carrying this T cell receptor beta chain has a count of ten or more. Its antigen is currently unknown. Each cDNA molecule carried a unique molecular identifier. TCRdb recomputed calls from the 5' RACE reads with MiXCR, one row per CDR3 protein. Among roughly 35,000 distinct CDR3 sequences listed, 5.3% were seen once. The data were taken from a study of early T cells in non-severe SARS-CoV-2 infection. At the level of the study: It was bulk RNA from unsorted whole blood that was sequenced, and the chains were unpaired.

This CDR3 has 14 amino acids. Trimming removed 6 bases at V and 4 bases at J, with 16 bases between. Broader study findings: VDJdb-based annotation leaned toward anti-spike CD8 responses and missed private and CD4 specificities.

Specimen: whole blood. The TCR comes from an adult who was a healthcare worker with PCR-confirmed SARS-CoV-2 infection or an uninfected control (not recorded which). J is TRBJ2-7 and V is TRBV12-3 or TRBV12-4, with D possibly TRBD2 on 6 matching bases. The CDR3 sequence: CASSSPWRGYEQYF. For the CDR3, the DNA is TGTGCCAGCAGCAGTCCTTGGCGGGGATACGAGCAGTACTTC.